The 25 T cell receptor beta chains below come from one sample, sequenced in a study of blood T cell repertoires in COVID-19. Assay used: immunoSEQ multiplex PCR; TCRdb lists only in-frame clones, some missing. The repertoire holds a few hundred thousand clones, with around 80% as singletons. Sequenced input: peripheral blood. These receptors all come from a woman in her forties who had recovered from COVID-19.

The rearrangement links TRBV18 to TRBJ1-4, with D uncertain. The ends were cut back, 3 bases at V and 8 bases at J, with 16 bases in the middle. Per germline, CDR1 KGHSH and CDR2 LQKENI. The length of the CDR3 is 15 residues. The CDR3 protein is CASSPISVEGEKLFF. Written as DNA, the CDR3 is TGTGCCAGCTCACCCATTTCTGTGGAGGGAGAAAAACTGTTTTTT.

V usage is TRBV28 and J usage is TRBJ2-3, with D unresolved. Trimming shortened V by 3 bases and J by 2 bases, and 12 bases separated the two germline ends. Germline values: CDR1 MDHEN, CDR2 SYDVKM. CDR3 length: 15 amino acids. The CDR3, as DNA: TGTGCCAGCAGTTTTTCCGCCCGCGACACAGATACGCAGTATTTT. It encodes CASSFSARDTDTQYF. Full variable domain (outside the CDR3, taken from reference TRBV28 and TRBJ2-3): DVKVTQSSRYLVKRTGEKVFLECVQDMDHENMFWYRQDPGLGLRLIYFSYDVKMKEKGDIPEGYSVSREKKERFSLILESASTNQTSMYLCASSFSARDTDTQYFGPGTRLTVL.

This clone was counted once. The rearrangement uses TRBV3-1 (or the pseudogene TRBV3-2) and TRBJ2-5; 7 bases are shared with TRBD2. The germline V gene has CDR1 LGHDT and CDR2 YNNKEL (reference sequence). V lost 3 bases and J lost 1; bases outside the gene matches: 8. This CDR3 region has 16 residues. The CDR3 reads CASSHHSLAPQETQYF. The CDR3, as DNA: TGTGCCAGCAGCCACCACTCACTAGCGCCCCAAGAGACCCAGTACTTC.

This chain uses TRBV7-2 with TRBJ1-2; possible D gene TRBD1, 5 bases. Per the germline V gene, CDR1 is SGHTA and CDR2 is FQGNSA. CDR3 length: 15 residues. The V gene lost 3 bases and the J gene lost 0 bases, with 11 bases spanning the gap. In DNA, the CDR3 is TGTGCCAGCAGCTTGAAGGGGTACGCTAACTATGGCTACACCTTC. Residues: CASSLKGYANYGYTF.

The chain is built from TRBV5-1 and TRBJ2-2; D uncertain. The V end was cut by 0 bases, the J end by 0 bases, with 9 bases between. The CDR3 has 16 amino acids. Germline CDR1 SGHRS, CDR2 YFSETQ. The chain's CDR3 is CASSLGLLSNTGELFF. DNA for the CDR3: TGCGCCAGCAGCTTGGGCCTCCTATCGAACACCGGGGAGCTGTTTTTT.

The gene calls are TRBV7-8 and TRBJ1-6; the D gene is possibly TRBD1 (6 bases). V dropped 3 bases and J dropped 7 bases, with 13 bases sitting between them. From germline, CDR1 is SGHVS and CDR2 FQNEAQ. The CDR3 contains 15 residues. In DNA, the CDR3 is TGTGCCAGCAGCTTCTGGACAGACCCGAATTCACCCCTCCACTTT. This encodes CASSFWTDPNSPLHF.

The chain has TRBV14 and TRBJ2-1; TRBD2 matches at 12 bases. The CDR3 runs to 15 residues. The germline gives CDR1 SGHDN, CDR2 FVKESK. Trimming took 4 bases from V and 10 from J; bases not matched to a gene: 8. The CDR3 sequence: CASSLNHLAGGEQFF. CDR3 coding DNA: TGTGCCAGCAGCCTCAATCACCTAGCGGGGGGGGAGCAGTTCTTC.

CDR3: CASSIQDRGFYGYTF. The CDR3 bases are TGTGCCAGCAGCATCCAGGACAGGGGGTTCTATGGCTACACCTTC. The V and J genes are TRBV5-4 and TRBJ1-2, with 10 positions matching TRBD1. This CDR3 region has 15 residues. The ends lost 4 bases at V and 4 bases at J; junction bases unmatched: 7. Germline V gene data show CDR1 as SGHNT and CDR2 as YYREEE (reference sequence).

In its sample, this clone was seen a few times. The chain has TRBV6-2 or TRBV6-3 and TRBJ1-5, with D hard to call. Germline CDR1 reads MNHEY; CDR2 reads SVGEGT. This CDR3 is 15 amino acids long. V lost 6 bases and J lost 3, with 15 bases in between. The CDR3 is CASSISELPNQPQHF. The CDR3 DNA reads TGTGCCAGCAGCATATCTGAACTCCCCAATCAGCCCCAGCATTTT.

This chain joins TRBV28 and TRBJ1-2, with D perhaps TRBD1 (6 bases). The V gene lost 8 bases and the J gene lost 4 bases, with 17 bases spanning the gap. The germline gives CDR1 MDHEN, CDR2 SYDVKM. The CDR3 runs 14 residues. The CDR3 loop reads CASGQGTHGYGYTF. The CDR3, as DNA: TGTGCCAGCGGTCAGGGGACGCATGGCTATGGCTACACCTTC.

The chain employs TRBV6-5 and TRBJ1-2; D is perhaps TRBD1 (6 bases). The germline V and J ends were trimmed by 0 bases and 8 bases, with 10 bases remaining between them. Germline V gene sequence: CDR1 MNHEY, CDR2 SVGAGI. CDR3 size: 13 residues. The CDR3 spells CASSYSDREGYTF. The CDR3 DNA reads as TGTGCCAGCAGTTACTCGGACAGAGAAGGCTACACCTTC.

The CDR3 nucleotides read TGTGCCTGGAGTGTTTGCGGGTCCGAGTGCAGCGTAATCCCTGACACCTTC. It encodes CAWSVCGSECSVIPDTF. This chain connects TRBV30 to TRBJ1-2, with D unclear. This CDR3 contains 17 residues. Trimming removed 0 bases from V and 12 bases from J, with 29 bases in between. Germline V gene lookup returns CDR1 GTSNPN and CDR2 SVGIG (reference sequence).

This sequence joins TRBV19 and TRBJ2-2, with D perhaps TRBD1 (5 bases). The CDR3 extends over 14 amino acids. CDR1 and CDR2 from the germline V gene are LNHDA and SQIVND (reference sequence). The V end was cut by 5 bases, the J end by 3 bases, with 10 bases between. The CDR3 sequence: CASSSDSYTGELFF. The CDR3 DNA follows: TGTGCCAGTAGTTCAGACAGCTACACCGGGGAGCTGTTTTTT. Using reference TRBV19 and TRBJ2-2 for the parts outside the CDR3, the full variable domain is DGGITQSPKYLFRKEGQNVTLSCEQNLNHDAMYWYRQDPGQGLRLIYYSQIVNDFQKGDIAEGYSVSREKKESFPLTVTSAQKNPTAFYLCASSSDSYTGELFFGEGSRLTVL.

This clone has at least ten counts. Compared with germline, one end of the junction differs, possibly owing to a read error. The CDR3 sequence is CASSLFLAGDYDEQFF. The DNA for the CDR3 is TGTGCCAGCAGCTTGTTTCTAGCGGGGGACTACGATGAGCAGTTCTTC. The chain couples TRBV5-8 to TRBJ2-1, with 10 bases matching TRBD2. The length of the CDR3 is 16 residues. CDR1 SGHTS and CDR2 YDEGEE come from the germline V gene.

The genes are TRBV14 and TRBJ2-3; D gene uncertain. Per germline, CDR1 SGHDN and CDR2 FVKESK. This CDR3 region has 12 residues. Trimming shortened V by 0 bases and J by 6 bases, and 4 bases separated the two germline ends. The CDR3 DNA is TGTGCCAGCAGCCAAGAACTCGATACGCAGTATTTT. It yields the protein CASSQELDTQYF.

The CDR3 nucleotides are TGTGCCAGCAGTTCGGCGCTAGCTGGGCCCTCTACGCAGTATTTT. This codes for CASSSALAGPSTQYF. The chain combines TRBV27 with TRBJ2-3, with D possibly TRBD2 on 5 matching bases. The length of the CDR3 is 15 residues. V was shortened by 4 bases and J by 8 bases, with 19 bases between the two germline ends. CDR1 and CDR2 from the germline V gene are MNHEY and SMNVEV (reference sequence).

This chain's CDR3 is CASSPTGGTDTQYF. DNA for the CDR3: TGTGCCAGCAGCCCGACGGGGGGCACAGATACGCAGTATTTT. V and J are TRBV7-6 and TRBJ2-3; D is possibly TRBD2 (6 bases). The CDR3 totals 14 residues. V lost 5 bases and J 1 base, leaving 10 bases between the germline ends. Germline loops: CDR1 SGHVS, CDR2 FNYEAQ.

This chain links TRBV28 with TRBJ2-1; the match to TRBD1 covers 9 bases. CDR1 MDHEN and CDR2 SYDVKM come from the germline V gene. V was pared by 5 bases and J by 3 bases, with 11 bases of the junction left unmatched. This CDR3 is 17 amino acids long. As DNA, the CDR3 is TGTGCCAGCAGTGCCCGACTGGGGACAGGGATCTACAATGAGCAGTTCTTC. Translated: CASSARLGTGIYNEQFF. Filled out from reference TRBV28 and TRBJ2-1, the complete variable domain reads DVKVTQSSRYLVKRTGEKVFLECVQDMDHENMFWYRQDPGLGLRLIYFSYDVKMKEKGDIPEGYSVSREKKERFSLILESASTNQTSMYLCASSARLGTGIYNEQFFGPGTRLTVL.

The J gene is TRBJ2-1, the V gene TRBV5-4; D is perhaps TRBD2 (5 bases). V was trimmed by 0 bases and J by 9 bases, leaving 13 bases between them. Germline CDR1 reads SGHNT; CDR2 reads YYREEE (reference sequence). CDR3 length equals 14 residues. The CDR3 is CASSLDEGVSEQFF. The CDR3, as DNA: TGTGCCAGCAGCTTGGATGAGGGTGTTAGTGAGCAGTTCTTC.

The chain employs TRBV5-6 and TRBJ2-1, with 14 bases matching TRBD2. Germline V lookup: CDR1 SGHDT, CDR2 YYEEEE. After removal of 4 bases from V and 6 bases from J, the junction contained 9 bases not matched to a gene. CDR3 size: 17 residues. Here the CDR3 reads CASSVRLAGGSLNEQFF. In nucleotides, the CDR3 is TGTGCCAGCAGCGTGCGACTAGCGGGGGGGAGTCTCAATGAGCAGTTCTTC.

J is TRBJ2-2 and V is TRBV6-1; D gene uncertain. Germline loops: CDR1 MNHNS, CDR2 SASEGT. The V end lost 2 bases, the J end lost 5 bases, and 12 bases lay between the germline ends. There are 15 residues in the CDR3. CDR3 sequence reads: CASSELVGPTGELFF. CDR3 bases: TGTGCCAGCAGTGAATTGGTGGGCCCGACCGGGGAGCTGTTTTTT.

V usage is TRBV5-1 and J usage is TRBJ2-2; D uncertain. This CDR3 region has 15 residues. Germline values: CDR1 SGHRS, CDR2 YFSETQ. The V end lost 7 bases, the J end lost 1 base, and 14 bases lay between the germline ends. The CDR3 nucleotides are TGCGCCAGCGGCCTAGTGCGAGGGAACACCGGGGAGCTGTTTTTT. This translates into CASGLVRGNTGELFF.

The V call is TRBV7-9, the J call TRBJ1-5, with TRBD1 matching over 12 bases. Trimming cost V 0 bases and J 6 bases; bases outside gene matches: 3. The CDR3 contains 16 residues. Per the germline V gene, CDR1 is SEHNR and CDR2 is FQNEAQ (reference sequence). The CDR3 reads CASSLAGTGGLQPQHF. For the CDR3, the DNA is TGTGCCAGCAGCTTAGCCGGGACAGGGGGCCTTCAGCCCCAGCATTTT. The full variable domain, with the rest looked up from reference TRBV7-9 and TRBJ1-5, is DTGVSQNPRHKITKRGQNVTFRCDPISEHNRLYWYRQTLGQGPEFLTYFQNEAQLEKSRLLSDRFSAERPKGSFSTLEIQRTEQGDSAMYLCASSLAGTGGLQPQHFGDGTRLSIL.

The V gene is TRBV18, the J gene TRBJ1-2; 10 bases match TRBD1. With V trimmed by 5 bases and J by 5 bases, 17 bases remained unmatched. The germline V gene has CDR1 KGHSH and CDR2 LQKENI. CDR3 length equals 18 residues. For the CDR3, the DNA is TGTGCCAGCTCAGAGATGACAGGGGGCGCCGATAACACATATGGCTACACCTTC. It is translated as CASSEMTGGADNTYGYTF.

The V and J genes are TRBV27 and TRBJ1-2; TRBD1 might be the D (5 bases). Trimming took off 6 bases at V and 8 bases at J, with 22 bases between the two ends. The CDR3 extends over 15 amino acids. CDR1 and CDR2 from the germline V gene are MNHEY and SMNVEV (reference sequence). CDR3 residues: CASSQSGTGGRGYTF. CDR3 DNA sequence: TGTGCCAGCAGCCAATCCGGGACTGGCGGAAGAGGCTACACCTTC.